The rows below give T cell receptor beta chains drawn from one sample of a study of shared clonotypes between healthy human individuals. TCRdb keeps only in-frame clones here, not all; method: immunoSEQ multiplex PCR. The data contain about 2.4 million clones, around nine tenths of them singletons. Sequencing input: naive CD4+ T cells sorted from blood. The receptors shown here come from a man between 18 and 35 years old in good health. CDR3s leave out the opening cysteine and the closing phenylalanine or tryptophan. The order of the fields is V gene, J gene, CDR3 protein.

>TRBV2|TRBJ2-5
ASSRDSQETQY
>TRBV19|TRBJ2-1
ASSEGSSYNEQF
>TRBV28|TRBJ1-1
ASRGGGVGTEAF
>TRBV7-8|TRBJ2-1
ASSRTSGRANEQF
>TRBV10-3|TRBJ1-6
AISDYQGSNSPLH
>TRBV19|TRBJ1-4
ASTRGQFNEKLF
>TRBV5-4|TRBJ2-7
ASSLAGEAEQY
>TRBV7-8|TRBJ2-5
ASSLRLAGPPGETQY
>TRBV7-8|TRBJ2-7
ASSPRDRTVS
>TRBV11-1|TRBJ2-3
ASSFVAGGGDTQY
>TRBV6-5|TRBJ2-2
ASSYVGPGELF
>TRBV10-1|TRBJ2-2
ASSENTGELF
>TRBV7-2|TRBJ1-1
ASSLRTNTEAF
>TRBV2|TRBJ1-4
ASSARGKLF
>TRBV4-1|TRBJ2-7
ASSHPGLGPHEQY
>TRBV7-2|TRBJ2-1
ASSLYSSYNEQF
>TRBV10-2|TRBJ2-5
ASSGSGGAGETQY
>TRBV5-4|TRBJ2-7
ASSDSGTGLQGHEQY
>TRBV29-1|TRBJ1-1
SVARRLNTEAF
>TRBV10-3|TRBJ1-2
ANSNENMGGYT
>TRBV7-2|TRBJ1-4
ASSAGSSTNEKLF
>TRBV5-4|TRBJ1-1
ASSLPGGMNTEAF
>TRBV6-5|TRBJ2-7
ASSDDREQY
>TRBV7-9|TRBJ1-4
ASSLVVGESGLF
>TRBV19|TRBJ2-7
ATQAGTSSSEQY
>TRBV25-1|TRBJ2-5
ASSEFGTGSSETQY